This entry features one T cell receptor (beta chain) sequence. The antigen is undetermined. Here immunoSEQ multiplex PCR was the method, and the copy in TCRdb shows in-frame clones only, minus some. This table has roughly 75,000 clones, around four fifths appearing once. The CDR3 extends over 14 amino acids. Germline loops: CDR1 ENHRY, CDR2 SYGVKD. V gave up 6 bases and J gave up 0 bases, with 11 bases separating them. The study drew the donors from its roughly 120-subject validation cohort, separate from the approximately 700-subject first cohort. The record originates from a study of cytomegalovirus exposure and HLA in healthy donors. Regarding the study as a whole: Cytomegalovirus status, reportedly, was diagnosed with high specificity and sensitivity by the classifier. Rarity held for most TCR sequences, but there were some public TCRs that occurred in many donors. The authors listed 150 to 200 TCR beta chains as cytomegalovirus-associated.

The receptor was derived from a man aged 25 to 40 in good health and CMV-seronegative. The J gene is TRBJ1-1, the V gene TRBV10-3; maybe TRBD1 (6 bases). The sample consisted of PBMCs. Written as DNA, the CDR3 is TGTGCCATCAGCGAACGACAGGTGAACACTGAAGCTTTCTTT. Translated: CAISERQVNTEAFF.